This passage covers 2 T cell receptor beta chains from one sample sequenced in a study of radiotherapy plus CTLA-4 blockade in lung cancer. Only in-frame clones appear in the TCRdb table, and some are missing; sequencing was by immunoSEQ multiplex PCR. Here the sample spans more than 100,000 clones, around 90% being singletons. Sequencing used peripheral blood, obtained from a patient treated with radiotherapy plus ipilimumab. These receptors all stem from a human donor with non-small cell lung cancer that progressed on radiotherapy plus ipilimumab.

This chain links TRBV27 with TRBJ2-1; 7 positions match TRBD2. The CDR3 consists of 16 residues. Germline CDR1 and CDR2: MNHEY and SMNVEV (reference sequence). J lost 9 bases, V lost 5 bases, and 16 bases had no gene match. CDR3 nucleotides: TGTGCCAGCAGTACCTCCGGGACTCCGGGGGGAAGTGAGCAGTTCTTC. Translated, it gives CASSTSGTPGGSEQFF.

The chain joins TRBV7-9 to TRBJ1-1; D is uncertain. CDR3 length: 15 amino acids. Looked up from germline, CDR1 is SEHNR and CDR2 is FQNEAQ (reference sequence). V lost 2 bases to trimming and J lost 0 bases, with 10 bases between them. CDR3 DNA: TGTGCCAGCAGCTTACGTACGGGGTTGAACACTGAAGCTTTCTTT. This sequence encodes CASSLRTGLNTEAFF.